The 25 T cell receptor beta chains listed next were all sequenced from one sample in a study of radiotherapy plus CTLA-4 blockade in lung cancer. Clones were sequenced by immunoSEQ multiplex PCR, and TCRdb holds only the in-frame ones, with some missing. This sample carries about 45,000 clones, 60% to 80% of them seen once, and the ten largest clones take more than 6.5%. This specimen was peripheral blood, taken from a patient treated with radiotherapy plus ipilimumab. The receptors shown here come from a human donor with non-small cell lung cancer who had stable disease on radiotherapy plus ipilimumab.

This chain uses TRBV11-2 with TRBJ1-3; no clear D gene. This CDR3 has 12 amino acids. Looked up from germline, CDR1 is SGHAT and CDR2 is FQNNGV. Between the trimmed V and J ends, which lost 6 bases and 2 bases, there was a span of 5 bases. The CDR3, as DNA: TGTGCCAGCAGGTGGCCTGGAAACACCATATATTTT. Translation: CASRWPGNTIYF.

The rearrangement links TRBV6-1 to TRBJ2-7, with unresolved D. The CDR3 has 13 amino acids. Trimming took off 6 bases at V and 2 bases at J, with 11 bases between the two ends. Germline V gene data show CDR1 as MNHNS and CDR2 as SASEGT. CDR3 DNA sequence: TGTGCCAGCAGCGAGCCGGGTACCTACGAGCAGTACGTC. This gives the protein CASSEPGTYEQYV.

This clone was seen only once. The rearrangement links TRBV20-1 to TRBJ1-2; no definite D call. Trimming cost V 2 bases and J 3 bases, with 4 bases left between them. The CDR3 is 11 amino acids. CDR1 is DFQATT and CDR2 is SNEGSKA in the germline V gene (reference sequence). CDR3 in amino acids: CSARLHYGYTF. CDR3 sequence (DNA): TGCAGTGCTAGACTTCACTATGGCTACACCTTC.

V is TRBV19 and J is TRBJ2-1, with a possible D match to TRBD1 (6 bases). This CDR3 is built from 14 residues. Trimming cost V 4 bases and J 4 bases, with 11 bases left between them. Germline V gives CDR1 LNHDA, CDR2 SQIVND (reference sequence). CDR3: CASSNRELYNEQFF. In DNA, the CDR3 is TGTGCCAGTAGTAACAGGGAGCTGTACAATGAGCAGTTCTTC. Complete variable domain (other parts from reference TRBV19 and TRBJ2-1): DGGITQSPKYLFRKEGQNVTLSCEQNLNHDAMYWYRQDPGQGLRLIYYSQIVNDFQKGDIAEGYSVSREKKESFPLTVTSAQKNPTAFYLCASSNRELYNEQFFGPGTRLTVL.

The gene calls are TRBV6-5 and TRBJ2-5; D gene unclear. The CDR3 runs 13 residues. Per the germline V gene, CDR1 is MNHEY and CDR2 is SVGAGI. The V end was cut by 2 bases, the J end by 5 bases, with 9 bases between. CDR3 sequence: CASSYRVLETQYF. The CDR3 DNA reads TGTGCCAGCAGTTACAGGGTGTTGGAGACCCAGTACTTC.

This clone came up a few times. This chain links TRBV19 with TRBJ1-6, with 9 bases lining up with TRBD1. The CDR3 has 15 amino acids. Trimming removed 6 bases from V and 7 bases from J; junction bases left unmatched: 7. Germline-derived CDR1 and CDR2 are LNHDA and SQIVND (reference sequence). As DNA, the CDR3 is TGTGCCAGTAGGCTCCGGACAGGGGACAATTCACCCCTCCACTTT. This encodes CASRLRTGDNSPLHF.

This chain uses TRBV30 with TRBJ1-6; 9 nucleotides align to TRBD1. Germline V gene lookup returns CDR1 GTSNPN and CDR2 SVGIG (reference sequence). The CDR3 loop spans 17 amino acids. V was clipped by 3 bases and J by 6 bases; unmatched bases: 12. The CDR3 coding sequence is TGTGCCTGGAGCCGCCGGTCCGGGACAGGGTCTAATTCACCCCTCCACTTT. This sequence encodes CAWSRRSGTGSNSPLHF.

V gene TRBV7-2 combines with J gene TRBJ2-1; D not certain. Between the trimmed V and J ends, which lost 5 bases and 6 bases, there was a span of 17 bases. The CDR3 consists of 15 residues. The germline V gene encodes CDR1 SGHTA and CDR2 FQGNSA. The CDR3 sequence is CASSRDRLYINEQFF. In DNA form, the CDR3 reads TGTGCCAGCAGCCGCGATAGGCTTTATATCAATGAGCAGTTCTTC.

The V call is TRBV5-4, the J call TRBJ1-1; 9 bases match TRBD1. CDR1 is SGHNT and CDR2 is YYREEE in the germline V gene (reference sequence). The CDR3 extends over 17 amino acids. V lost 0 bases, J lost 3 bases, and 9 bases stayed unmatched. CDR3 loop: CASSLGNRGRGDTEAFF. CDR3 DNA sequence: TGTGCCAGCAGCTTGGGGAACAGGGGGCGAGGGGACACTGAAGCTTTCTTT.

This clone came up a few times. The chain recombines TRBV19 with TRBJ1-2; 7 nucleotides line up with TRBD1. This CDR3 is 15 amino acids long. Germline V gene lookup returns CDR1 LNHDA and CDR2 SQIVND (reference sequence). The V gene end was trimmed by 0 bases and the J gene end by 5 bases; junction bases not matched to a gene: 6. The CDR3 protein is CASSIDIRGMYGYTF. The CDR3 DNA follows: TGTGCCAGTAGTATAGACATCAGGGGGATGTATGGCTACACCTTC.

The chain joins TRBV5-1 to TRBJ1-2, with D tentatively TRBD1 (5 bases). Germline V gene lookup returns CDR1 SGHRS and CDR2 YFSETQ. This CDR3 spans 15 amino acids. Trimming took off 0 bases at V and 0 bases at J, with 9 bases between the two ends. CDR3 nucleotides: TGCGCCAGCAGCTTGGGACAGATGACTAACTATGGCTACACCTTC. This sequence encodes CASSLGQMTNYGYTF. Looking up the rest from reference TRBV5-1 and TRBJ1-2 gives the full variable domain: KAGVTQTPRYLIKTRGQQVTLSCSPISGHRSVSWYQQTPGQGLQFLFEYFSETQRNKGNFPGRFSGRQFSNSRSEMNVSTLELGDSALYLCASSLGQMTNYGYTFGSGTRLTVV.

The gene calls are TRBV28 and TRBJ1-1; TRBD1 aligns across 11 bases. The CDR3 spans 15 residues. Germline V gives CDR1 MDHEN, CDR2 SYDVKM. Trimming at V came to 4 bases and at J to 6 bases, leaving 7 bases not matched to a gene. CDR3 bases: TGTGCCAGCAGTTCGCCGACGGGACAGGGGGCTGAAGCTTTCTTT. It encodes CASSSPTGQGAEAFF.

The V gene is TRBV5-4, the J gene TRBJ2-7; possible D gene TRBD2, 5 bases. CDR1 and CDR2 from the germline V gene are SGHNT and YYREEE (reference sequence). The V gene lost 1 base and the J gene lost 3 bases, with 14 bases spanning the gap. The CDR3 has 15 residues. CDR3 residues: CASSLRILEGYEQYV. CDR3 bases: TGTGCCAGCAGCTTGAGGATTTTAGAGGGCTACGAGCAGTACGTC.

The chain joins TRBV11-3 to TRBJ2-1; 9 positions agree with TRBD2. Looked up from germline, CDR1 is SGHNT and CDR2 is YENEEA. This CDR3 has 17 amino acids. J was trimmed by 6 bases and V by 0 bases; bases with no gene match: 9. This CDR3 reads CASSLDRSRGGSNEQFF. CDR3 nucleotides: TGTGCCAGCAGCTTAGATCGGTCGCGGGGGGGTTCCAATGAGCAGTTCTTC.

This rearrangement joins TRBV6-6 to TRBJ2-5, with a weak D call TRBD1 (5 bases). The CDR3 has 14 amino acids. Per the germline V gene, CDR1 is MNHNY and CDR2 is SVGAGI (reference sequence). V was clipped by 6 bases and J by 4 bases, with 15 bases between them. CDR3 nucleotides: TGTGCCAGCAGGACAGACAGCATCCTAGAGACCCAGTACTTC. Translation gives CASRTDSILETQYF.

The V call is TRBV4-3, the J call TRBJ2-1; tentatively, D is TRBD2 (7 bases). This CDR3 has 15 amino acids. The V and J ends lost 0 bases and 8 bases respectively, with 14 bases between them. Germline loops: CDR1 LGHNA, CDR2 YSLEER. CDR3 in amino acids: CASSQDRGGAYEQFF. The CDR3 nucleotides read TGCGCCAGCAGCCAAGATCGAGGGGGGGCCTATGAGCAGTTCTTC.

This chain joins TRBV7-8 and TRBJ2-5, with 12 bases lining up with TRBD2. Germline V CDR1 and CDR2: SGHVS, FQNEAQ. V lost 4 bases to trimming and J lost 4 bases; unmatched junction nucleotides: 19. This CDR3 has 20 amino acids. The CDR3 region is CASSSNSQGWTSGVRETQYF. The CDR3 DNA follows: TGTGCCAGCAGCTCAAATTCCCAGGGCTGGACTAGCGGGGTTAGAGAGACCCAGTACTTC.

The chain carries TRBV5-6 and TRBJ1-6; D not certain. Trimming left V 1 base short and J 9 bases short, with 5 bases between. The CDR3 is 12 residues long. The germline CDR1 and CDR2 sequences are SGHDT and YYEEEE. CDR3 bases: TGTGCCAGCAGCTTGTCCCCTTCACCCCTCCACTTT. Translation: CASSLSPSPLHF.

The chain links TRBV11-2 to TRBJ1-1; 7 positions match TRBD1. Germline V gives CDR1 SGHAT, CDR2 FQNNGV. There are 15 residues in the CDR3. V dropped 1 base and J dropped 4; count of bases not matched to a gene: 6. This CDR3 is CASSLVLGGVTEAFF. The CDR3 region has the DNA TGTGCCAGCAGCTTAGTCCTAGGGGGCGTCACTGAAGCTTTCTTT.

CDR3 nucleotides: TGTGCCAGCAGCTTAGGACTAGCGTGGGGTCAAGAGACCCAGTACTTC. The encoded protein is CASSLGLAWGQETQYF. V gene TRBV9 combines with J gene TRBJ2-5; 9 positions agree with TRBD2. This CDR3 is 16 amino acids long. The germline gives CDR1 SGDLS, CDR2 YYNGEE. With V trimmed by 4 bases and J by 2 bases, 9 bases remained unmatched.

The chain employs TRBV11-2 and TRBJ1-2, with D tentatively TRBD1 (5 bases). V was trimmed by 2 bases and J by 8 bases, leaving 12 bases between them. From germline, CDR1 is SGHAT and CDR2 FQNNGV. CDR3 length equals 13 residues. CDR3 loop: CASSLLGAGGYTF. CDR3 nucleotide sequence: TGTGCCAGCAGCTTATTAGGGGCGGGAGGCTACACCTTC. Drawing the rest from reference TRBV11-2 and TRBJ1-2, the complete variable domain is EAGVAQSPRYKIIEKRQSVAFWCNPISGHATLYWYQQILGQGPKLLIQFQNNGVVDDSQLPKDRFSAERLKGVDSTLKIQPAKLEDSAVYLCASSLLGAGGYTFGSGTRLTVV.

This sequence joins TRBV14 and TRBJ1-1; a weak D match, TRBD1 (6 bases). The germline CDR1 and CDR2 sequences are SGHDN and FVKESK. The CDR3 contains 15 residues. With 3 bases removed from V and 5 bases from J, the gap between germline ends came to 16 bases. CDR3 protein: CASSHSGGQRTEAFF. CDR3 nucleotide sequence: TGTGCCAGCAGCCACTCCGGGGGGCAGCGAACTGAAGCTTTCTTT.

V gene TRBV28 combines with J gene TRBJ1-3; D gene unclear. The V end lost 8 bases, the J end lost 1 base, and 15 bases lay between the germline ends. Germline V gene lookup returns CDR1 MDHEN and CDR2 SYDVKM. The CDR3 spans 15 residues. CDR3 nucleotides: TGTGCCAGCTCCTCCACTGGGTGGTCTGGAAACACCATATATTTT. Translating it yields CASSSTGWSGNTIYF.

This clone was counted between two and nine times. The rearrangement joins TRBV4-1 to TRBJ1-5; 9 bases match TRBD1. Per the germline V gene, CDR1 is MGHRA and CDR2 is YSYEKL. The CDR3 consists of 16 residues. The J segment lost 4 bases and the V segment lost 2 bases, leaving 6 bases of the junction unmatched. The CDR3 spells CASSQLGQGSNQPQHF. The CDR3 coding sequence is TGCGCCAGCAGCCAATTAGGACAGGGGTCTAATCAGCCCCAGCATTTT.

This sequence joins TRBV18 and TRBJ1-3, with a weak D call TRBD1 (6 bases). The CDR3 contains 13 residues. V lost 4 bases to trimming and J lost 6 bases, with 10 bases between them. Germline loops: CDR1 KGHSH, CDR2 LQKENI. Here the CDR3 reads CASSQGEENTIYF. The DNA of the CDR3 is TGTGCCAGCTCACAGGGGGAAGAAAACACCATATATTTT.